This TCR beta chain appears in the sequencing data of a study of blood T cells in healthy people across ages. Regarding the study as a whole: TCR beta diversity was tightly associated with the proportion of naive T cells. Any changes in expanded clonotypes were possibly confounded, as donor CMV status remained unknown.

The CDR3 is 12 residues long. Germline V CDR1 and CDR2: KGHSH, LQKENI. V lost 3 bases, J lost 5 bases, and 8 bases lay in between. Remarks on this clonotype: The target antigen is unknown.

Isolating PBMCs gave at least 6 million of these cells per sample. The authors ran a second PCR of roughly 6 to 11 cycles using a sample-barcoded 5' primer and a J-beta primer mix. Each single sample gave us at least 2.5 million CDR3-containing paired-end reads. One entry per CDR3 protein results from TCRdb running MiXCR on the 5' RACE reads. The repertoire holds over 1,500,000 distinct CDR3 sequences, roughly two fifths seen once, with under 25% in the top ten. This chain links TRBV18 with TRBJ2-7, with D perhaps being TRBD1 or TRBD2 (5 bases each). This sequence was found in a human donor in good health. The specimen was blood. This CDR3 is CASSPWGHEQYF. CDR3 in DNA: TGTGCCAGCTCACCCTGGGGACACGAGCAGTACTTC.